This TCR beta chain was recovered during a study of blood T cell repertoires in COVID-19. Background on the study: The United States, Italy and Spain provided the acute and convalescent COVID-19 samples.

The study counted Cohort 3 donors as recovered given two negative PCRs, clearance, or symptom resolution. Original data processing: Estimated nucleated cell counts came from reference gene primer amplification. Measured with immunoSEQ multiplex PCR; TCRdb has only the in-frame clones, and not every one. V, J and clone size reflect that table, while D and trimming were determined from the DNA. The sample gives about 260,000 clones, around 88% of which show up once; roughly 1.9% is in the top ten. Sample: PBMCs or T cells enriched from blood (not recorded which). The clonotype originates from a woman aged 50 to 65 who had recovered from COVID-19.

CDR3 bases: TGTGCCAGCAGCTTTCCGACAGGGTCCCAGCATTTT. Translated, it gives CASSFPTGSQHF. This chain connects TRBV7-2 to TRBJ1-5; 7 bases are shared with TRBD1. Germline V gene data show CDR1 as SGHTA and CDR2 as FQGNSA. J lost 11 bases, V lost 3 bases, and 4 bases had no gene match. This CDR3 region has 12 residues.